This T cell receptor (beta chain) was recorded in a study of cytotoxic CD8 clonotypes in ibrutinib-treated CLL. Overall study: Specimens for response were gathered following a median around a year of therapy, spanning 6 to 36. Whole-study findings and limits: Public clonotypes were seen rarely and were contracted or stable on treatment. Relative to age-matched healthy donors, clonality at baseline was higher, and it tracked circulating CD8+ T-cell counts.

The length of the CDR3 is 15 residues. The trim removed 4 bases at V and 5 bases at J, leaving 6 bases unmatched. Germline CDR1 and CDR2: SGDLS and YYNGEE. Profiling relied on immunoSEQ multiplex PCR, and the TCRdb table lists in-frame clones only, not all of them. The table includes tens of thousands of clones, 83% detected once. On this clone itself: Its target is not known.

J is TRBJ1-4 and V is TRBV9; 9 bases agree with TRBD1. Sequencing was performed on PBMCs, taken after 24 months of ibrutinib treatment. This clonotype was obtained from a human donor with chronic lymphocytic leukemia. The CDR3 loop is CASSPAGTGNEKLFF. The CDR3 DNA reads TGTGCCAGCAGCCCCGCCGGGACAGGGAATGAAAAACTGTTTTTT. Using reference TRBV9 and TRBJ1-4 for the parts outside the CDR3, the full variable domain is DSGVTQTPKHLITATGQRVTLRCSPRSGDLSVYWYQQSLDQGLQFLIQYYNGEERAKGNILERFSAQQFPDLHSELNLSSLELGDSALYFCASSPAGTGNEKLFFGSGTQLSVL.